The rows below give T cell receptor beta chains drawn from one sample of a study of CD8 T cells in ankylosing spondylitis. TCRdb re-called the 5' RACE reads with MiXCR, one entry per CDR3 protein. Of approximately 260,000 distinct CDR3 sequences listed, 18% are singletons. The sequenced sample was blood, either unsorted or a sorted T cell fraction (not recorded which). The receptors derive from a male donor with ankylosing spondylitis or in good health (not recorded which). Both conserved end residues are part of each CDR3. Fields, in order: D gene, V gene, J gene, CDR3 protein. The D gene is left open where the match is weak.

TRBD1	TRBV5-1	TRBJ2-2	CASSLGQAITGELFF
-	TRBV24-1	TRBJ2-2	CATSDLSGSLTGELFF
TRBD2	TRBV20-1	TRBJ2-1	CNARALAGVAEQFF
-	TRBV6-5	TRBJ2-2	CASSYLGASTGELFF
-	TRBV14	TRBJ2-7	CASSQEVTYEQYF
TRBD2	TRBV27	TRBJ2-3	CASSLGLAGADTQYF
-	TRBV6-4	TRBJ2-4	CASSDSKGANIQYF
-	TRBV7-8	TRBJ2-3	CASTLRLHSTDTQYF
-	TRBV11-3	TRBJ1-1	CASGPGQNTEAFF
TRBD2	TRBV4-3	TRBJ2-1	CASSLSSSGSYYNEQFF
-	TRBV29-1	TRBJ2-7	CSVEISGTYEQYF
-	TRBV29-1	TRBJ2-2	CSVGGSLDQSGELFF
-	TRBV12-5	TRBJ2-1	CASGLANGVWFF